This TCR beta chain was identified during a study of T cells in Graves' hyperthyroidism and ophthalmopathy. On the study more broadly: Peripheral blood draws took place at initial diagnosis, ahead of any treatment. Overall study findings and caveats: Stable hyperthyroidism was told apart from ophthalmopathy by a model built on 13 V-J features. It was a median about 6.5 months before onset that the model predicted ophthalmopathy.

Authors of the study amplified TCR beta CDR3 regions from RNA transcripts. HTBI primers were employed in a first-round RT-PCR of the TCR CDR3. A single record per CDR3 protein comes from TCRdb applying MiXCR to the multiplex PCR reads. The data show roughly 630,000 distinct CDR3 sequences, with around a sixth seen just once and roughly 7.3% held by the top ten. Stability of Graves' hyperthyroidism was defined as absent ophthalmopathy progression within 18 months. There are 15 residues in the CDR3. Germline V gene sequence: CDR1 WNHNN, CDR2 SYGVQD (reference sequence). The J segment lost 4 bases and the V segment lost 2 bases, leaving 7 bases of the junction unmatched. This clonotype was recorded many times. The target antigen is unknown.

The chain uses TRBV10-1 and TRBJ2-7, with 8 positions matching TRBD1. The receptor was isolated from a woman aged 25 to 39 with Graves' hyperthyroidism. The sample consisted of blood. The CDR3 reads CASSEGPGGQYEQYF. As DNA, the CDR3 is TGCGCCAGCAGTGAGGGGCCAGGGGGCCAGTACGAGCAGTACTTC.